The subject of this entry is one T cell receptor (beta chain). No antigen is known for it. This entry comes from a study of long-term antiretroviral therapy in people with HIV. Overall study: Specimens dating back about a decade before the 2015 immediate-ART recommendation are the oldest included. Whole-study findings and limits: Clonal expansions arising prior to ART prevailed in the repertoire at every time point.

There are 15 residues in the CDR3. Trimming cost V 4 bases and J 4 bases, with 17 bases left between them. Germline-derived CDR1 and CDR2 are MDHEN and SYDVKM. Sampling of each donor yielded at least one pre-ART PBMC sample and at least two post-ART PBMC samples. In each sample, roughly 1-11 million cryopreserved PBMC were present before DNA extraction. With survey level as its setting, the immunoSEQ assay was v3.0. Repertoires were generated with immunoSEQ multiplex PCR, while TCRdb's copy carries only in-frame clones and drops some. The sample yields some 33,000 clones, 82% seen once. The sequence came from a man aged 18 to 30 with HIV. Source: unsorted PBMCs, taken 0.6 years after starting antiretroviral therapy. This chain uses TRBV28 with TRBJ2-7; no clear D. In DNA form, the CDR3 reads TGTGCCAGCAGTTCGTACACAACGAAAGGGTACGAGCAGTACTTC. Amino acid sequence: CASSSYTTKGYEQYF.